The present T cell receptor beta chain was sequenced within a study of high-grade serous ovarian cancer treatment subgroups. Overall study: Mean per sample: around 14,000 reads, thousands of unique TCR beta rearrangements. Study-wide results and limits: TCR clonal relatedness correlated positively with neoantigen level.

The CDR3 extends over 13 amino acids. Germline CDR1 is MDHEN and CDR2 is SYDVKM. V dropped 7 bases and J dropped 4 bases, with 10 bases sitting between them. Tumor samples were obtained before definitive surgery or chemotherapy. Profiled with immunoSEQ multiplex PCR; TCRdb holds only in-frame clones, not every one. The sample consists of 2,500 to 3,500 clones, about 69% of them appearing once. Points on this clone: What it binds is unknown.

This rearrangement joins TRBV28 to TRBJ2-2, with D perhaps matching TRBD1 or TRBD2 (5 bases each). This receptor was obtained from a human donor with high-grade serous ovarian cancer. Sequences were obtained from tumor tissue. Here the CDR3 reads CASITGGTGELFF. The DNA for the CDR3 is TGTGCCAGCATTACTGGGGGCACCGGGGAGCTGTTTTTT.